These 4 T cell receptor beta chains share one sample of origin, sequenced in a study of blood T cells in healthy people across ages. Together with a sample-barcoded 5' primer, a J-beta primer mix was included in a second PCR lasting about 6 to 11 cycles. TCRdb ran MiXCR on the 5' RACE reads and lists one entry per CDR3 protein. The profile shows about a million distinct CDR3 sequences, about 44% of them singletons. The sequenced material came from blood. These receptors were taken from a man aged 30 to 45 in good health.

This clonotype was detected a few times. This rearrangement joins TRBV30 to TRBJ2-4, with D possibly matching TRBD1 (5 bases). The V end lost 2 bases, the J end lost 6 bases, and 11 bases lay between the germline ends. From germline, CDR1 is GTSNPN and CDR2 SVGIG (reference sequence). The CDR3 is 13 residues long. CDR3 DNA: TGTGCCTGGAGTACGACAGCGAGAAACATTCAGTACTTC. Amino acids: CAWSTTARNIQYF.

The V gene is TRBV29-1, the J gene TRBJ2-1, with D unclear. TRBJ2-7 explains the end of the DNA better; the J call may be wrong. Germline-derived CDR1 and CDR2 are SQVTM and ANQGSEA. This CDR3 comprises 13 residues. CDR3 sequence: CSVEDNGWDEQYF. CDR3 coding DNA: TGCAGCGTTGAAGATAATGGGTGGGATGAGCAGTACTTC.

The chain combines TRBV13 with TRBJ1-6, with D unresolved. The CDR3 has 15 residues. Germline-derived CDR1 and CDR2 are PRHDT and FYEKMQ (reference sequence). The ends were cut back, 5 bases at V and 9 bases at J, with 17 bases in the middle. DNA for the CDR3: TGTGCCAGCAGCATCAATGGATGGTTCGGTTCACCCCTCCACTTT. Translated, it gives CASSINGWFGSPLHF.

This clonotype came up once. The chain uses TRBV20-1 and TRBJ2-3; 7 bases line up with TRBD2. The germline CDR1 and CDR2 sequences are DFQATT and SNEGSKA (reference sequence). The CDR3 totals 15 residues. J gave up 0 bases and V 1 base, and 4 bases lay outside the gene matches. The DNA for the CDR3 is TGCAGTGCTAGAGGCGGGACTAAAAGCACAGATACGCAGTATTTT. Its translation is CSARGGTKSTDTQYF.